This T cell receptor (beta chain) appears in the sequencing data of a study of blood T cell repertoires in COVID-19. On the study more broadly: Acute and convalescent COVID-19 specimens originated in the United States, Italy and Spain. PBMCs, B-cell-depleted T cells, or T cells were the source of the cDNA or gDNA that made up the material.

The CDR3 loop spans 14 amino acids. V gave up 0 bases and J gave up 5 bases, with 10 bases separating them. Looked up from germline, CDR1 is LGHDT and CDR2 is YNNKEL (reference sequence). Authors' analysis steps: Reference gene primer amplification in the assay estimated nucleated cell counts. The protocol was immunoSEQ multiplex PCR, while the TCRdb copy is restricted to in-frame clones and leaves out a portion. That table is the source of V, J and clone size, and D and trimming were worked out from the DNA. The sample contains hundreds of thousands of clones, 88% of which appear only once. While infection was still active, Seattle patients were enrolled and then followed longitudinally. This clone has only a few counts.

Sequencing used peripheral blood. This TCR was sampled from a woman aged 50 to 60 with COVID-19, enrolled during active disease. The V and J genes are TRBV3-1 (or the pseudogene TRBV3-2) and TRBJ1-2; unclear D gene. DNA for the CDR3: TGTGCCAGCAGCCAAGAGGCAGTCTCTTATGGCTACACCTTC. Protein sequence: CASSQEAVSYGYTF.